This T cell receptor (beta chain) was recorded in a study of cytomegalovirus exposure and HLA in healthy donors. Study-wide findings and caveats: Based on reports, TCR beta sequences accurately predicted HLA-A and HLA-B alleles for most subjects. Some highly shared sequence variants likely arose as a pipeline artifact. In a later analysis, at a false discovery rate of 0.05, about 15,000 TCR beta sequences were associated with HLA alleles.

On this clone: Its antigen is unidentified.

This CDR3 has 15 amino acids. In the PCR, 60 Vbeta and 13 Jbeta primers were used. In the original analysis: Later analysis identified approximately 80 million unique TCR beta chains, approximately 11 million shared. Data came from immunoSEQ multiplex PCR; TCRdb stores just in-frame clones and leaves some out. The V and J calls and clone size are taken from that table; D and trimming were inferred from the DNA. The sample lists 150,000 to 200,000 clones, approximately 80% occurring once. The gene calls are TRBV21-1 and TRBJ2-5; TRBD1 is the table's D call and was not checked against the DNA. TRBV21-1 is assigned pseudogene status. Input material: PBMCs. This clonotype was sampled from a man aged 50-59 years in good health and CMV-seropositive. The CDR3 region is CASSKGQLPQETQYF. The CDR3 DNA reads as TGTGCCAGCAGCAAAGGACAGCTCCCCCAAGAGACCCAGTACTTC.